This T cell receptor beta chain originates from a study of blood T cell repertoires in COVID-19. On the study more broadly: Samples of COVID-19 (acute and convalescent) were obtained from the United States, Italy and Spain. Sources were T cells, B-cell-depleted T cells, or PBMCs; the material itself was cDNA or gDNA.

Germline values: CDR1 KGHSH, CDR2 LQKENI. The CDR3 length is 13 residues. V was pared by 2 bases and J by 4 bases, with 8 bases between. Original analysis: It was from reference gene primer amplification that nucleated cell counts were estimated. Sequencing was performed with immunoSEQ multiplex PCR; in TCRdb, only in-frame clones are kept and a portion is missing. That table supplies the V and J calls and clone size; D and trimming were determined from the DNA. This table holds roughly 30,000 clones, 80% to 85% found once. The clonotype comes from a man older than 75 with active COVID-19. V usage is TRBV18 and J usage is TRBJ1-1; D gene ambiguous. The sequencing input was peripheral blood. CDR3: CASSPSGVTEAFF. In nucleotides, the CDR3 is TGTGCCAGCTCACCATCCGGAGTCACTGAAGCTTTCTTT.